Each of the 31 T cell receptor beta chains below was sequenced from the same sample in a study of T cells in Graves' hyperthyroidism and ophthalmopathy. RNA transcripts gave rise to amplified TCR beta CDR3 regions. HTBI primers were the set used in a first-round RT-PCR of the TCR CDR3. TCRdb used MiXCR to reprocess the multiplex PCR reads, holding one entry per CDR3 protein. The repertoire has about 640,000 distinct CDR3 sequences, less than 25% of them found once; the top ten carry around a third. The material sequenced was blood. The receptors were gathered from a man between 25 and 39 years old with Graves' ophthalmopathy.

The chain is built from TRBV19 and TRBJ2-2; D gene ambiguous. Trimming removed 3 bases from V and 4 bases from J, with 9 bases in between. This CDR3 contains 14 residues. Germline V gives CDR1 LNHDA, CDR2 SQIVND (reference sequence). CDR3 region: CASSISMLTGELFF. In DNA, the CDR3 is TGTGCCAGTAGTATTAGTATGCTCACCGGGGAGCTGTTTTTT.

This clonotype has just a few counts. CDR3 sequence (DNA): TGTGCCAGCAGTTTATCCACGGGTAGTTCGGACGAGCAGTACTTC. It yields the protein CASSLSTGSSDEQYF. The J gene is TRBJ2-7, the V gene TRBV27; the D is unclear. The germline V gene has CDR1 MNHEY and CDR2 SMNVEV (reference sequence). The germline V and J ends were trimmed by 0 bases and 5 bases, with 14 bases remaining between them. This CDR3 contains 15 residues.

This clonotype was counted a few times. The chain joins TRBV28 to TRBJ2-1; TRBD2 matches at 15 bases. The CDR3 is made up of 15 amino acids. Trimming at V came to 6 bases and at J to 15 bases, leaving 12 bases not matched to a gene. Germline CDR1 is MDHEN and CDR2 is SYDVKM. In nucleotides, the CDR3 is TGTGCCAGCAGCGGAGGGACTAGCGGGAGGTCCAGGAGGTTCTTC. It translates to CASSGGTSGRSRRFF.

This clonotype has more than one count but fewer than ten. The chain has TRBV6-1 and TRBJ1-5; unclear D gene. This CDR3 spans 14 amino acids. The V gene's germline CDR1 is MNHNS and CDR2 SASEGT. V was pared by 6 bases and J by 3 bases, with 12 bases between. CDR3 coding DNA: TGTGCCAGCAGCAAAGACGGACTCAATCAGCCCCAGCATTTT. Translated, it gives CASSKDGLNQPQHF.

This clonotype was counted only a few times. This rearrangement joins TRBV6-1 to TRBJ2-4; the D gene is possibly TRBD2 (5 bases). The ends were cut back, 0 bases at V and 8 bases at J, with 8 bases in the middle. CDR3 size: 13 residues. Germline CDR1 and CDR2: MNHNS and SASEGT. The chain's CDR3 is CASSEALRDIQYF. Here the CDR3 DNA reads TGTGCCAGCAGTGAAGCGCTGAGGGACATTCAGTACTTC.

This clonotype was counted ten times or more. The chain uses TRBV5-1 and TRBJ2-7; 8 nucleotides match TRBD2. Trimming removed 4 bases from V and 0 bases from J; junction bases left unmatched: 6. Germline CDR1 reads SGHRS; CDR2 reads YFSETQ. The CDR3 sequence is 15 residues long. For the CDR3, the DNA is TGCGCCAGCAGCCTACTAGCGGCTAACTCCTACGAGCAGTACTTC. Its protein is CASSLLAANSYEQYF.

This clonotype was observed at least ten times. This rearrangement joins TRBV9 to TRBJ1-6; 12 bases line up with TRBD1. Germline loops: CDR1 SGDLS, CDR2 YYNGEE. The J segment lost 9 bases and the V segment lost 4 bases, leaving 5 bases of the junction unmatched. The length of the CDR3 is 15 residues. This CDR3 is CASSPGTGGSSPLHF. Here the CDR3 DNA reads TGTGCCAGCAGCCCGGGGACAGGGGGCAGTTCACCCCTCCACTTT.

In its sample, this clonotype was seen many times. The CDR3: CASSSHKEAFF. CDR3 sequence (DNA): TGTGCCAGCAGCTCCCATAAAGAAGCTTTCTTT. The rearrangement uses TRBV11-2 and TRBJ1-1, with no clear D. The length of the CDR3 is 11 residues. Germline CDR1 reads SGHAT; CDR2 reads FQNNGV. The V end lost 4 bases, the J end lost 8 bases, and 8 bases lay between the germline ends.

This clonotype was picked up a small number of times. The rearrangement uses TRBV5-6 and TRBJ2-1, with 7 bases fitting TRBD1. Per germline, CDR1 SGHDT and CDR2 YYEEEE. The CDR3 length is 16 residues. J gave up 9 bases and V 0 bases, and 12 bases lay outside the gene matches. The CDR3 reads CASSLEWRQGDGEQFF. CDR3 DNA sequence: TGTGCCAGCAGCTTGGAGTGGCGACAGGGCGACGGTGAGCAGTTCTTC.

The table lists this clonotype with many counts. The chain combines TRBV12-3 or TRBV12-4 with TRBJ2-7; 8 nucleotides match TRBD2. After removal of 1 base from V and 0 bases from J, the junction contained 5 bases not matched to a gene. The CDR3 runs to 16 residues. The CDR3 nucleotides are TGTGCCAGCAGTTTAGTCAGCGGGGGCAGCTCCTACGAGCAGTACTTC. Its translation: CASSLVSGGSSYEQYF.

This clonotype was counted only a few times. The chain carries TRBV6-2 or TRBV6-3 and TRBJ2-1; D is ambiguous. V lost 2 bases to trimming and J lost 11 bases, with 7 bases between them. Germline V CDR1 and CDR2: MNHEY, SVGEGT. The CDR3 contains 11 residues. The DNA for the CDR3 is TGTGCCAGCAGTTACCCCGGACAGCAGTTCTTC. This gives the protein CASSYPGQQFF.

This clonotype was detected many times. The gene calls are TRBV3-1 and TRBJ2-5; 7 nucleotides agree with TRBD2. Germline assignment: CDR1 LGHDT and CDR2 YNNKEL (reference sequence). V trimming: 4 bases; J trimming: 6 bases; junction bases outside the gene matches: 14. CDR3 length: 16 amino acids. The DNA of the CDR3 is TGTGCCAGCAGCCGCGGCGGGAGAGCCCTTTTGAAGACCCAGTACTTC. Amino acid sequence: CASSRGGRALLKTQYF.

J is TRBJ2-5 and V is TRBV6-5; 9 bases are shared with TRBD1. V gave up 0 bases and J gave up 1 base; unmatched junction bases: 3. This CDR3 comprises 16 residues. Per germline, CDR1 MNHEY and CDR2 SVGAGI. The CDR3 loop is CASSYSGTGTQETQYF. In DNA form, the CDR3 reads TGTGCCAGCAGTTACTCAGGGACAGGGACCCAAGAGACCCAGTACTTC.

This clonotype has a handful of counts. The chain links TRBV6-5 to TRBJ2-7; D tentatively fits TRBD1 or TRBD2 (5 bases each). V lost 0 bases to trimming and J lost 3 bases, with 18 bases between them. CDR3 size: 17 residues. CDR1 and CDR2 (germline): MNHEY, SVGAGI. As DNA, the CDR3 is TGTGCCAGCAGTTACTCGCGTGGGGGAGCTGAGAGCTACGAGCAGTACTTC. It yields the protein CASSYSRGGAESYEQYF.

This clonotype has only a few counts. The V call is TRBV20-1, the J call TRBJ1-5; D is uncertain. The CDR3 is made up of 14 amino acids. V was cut by 0 bases and J by 3 bases, with 9 bases left in between. Germline lookup yields CDR1 DFQATT and CDR2 SNEGSKA (reference sequence). CDR3 in amino acids: CSAREDGYNQPQHF. For the CDR3, the DNA is TGCAGTGCTAGAGAGGACGGTTACAATCAGCCCCAGCATTTT.

This clonotype was recorded many times. The V call is TRBV30, the J call TRBJ1-2; D is uncertain. The CDR3 totals 13 residues. CDR1 is GTSNPN, CDR2 SVGIG, per germline (reference sequence). Trimming left V 0 bases short and J 4 bases short, with 9 bases between. CDR3 sequence: CAWSVRFSYGYTF. The CDR3 region has the DNA TGTGCCTGGAGTGTACGTTTCAGCTATGGCTACACCTTC.

This clonotype was observed a handful of times. V is TRBV7-8 and J is TRBJ2-5, with 7 bases lining up with TRBD2. The CDR3 extends over 14 amino acids. CDR1 and CDR2 from the germline V gene are SGHVS and FQNEAQ. With V trimmed by 7 bases and J by 1 base, 6 bases remained unmatched. The chain's CDR3 is CASTLSGIQETQYF. CDR3 nucleotides: TGTGCCAGCACCCTCAGCGGGATCCAAGAGACCCAGTACTTC.

This clonotype was observed a handful of times. The rearrangement links TRBV6-9 to TRBJ2-5; tentative D call: TRBD2 (5 bases). The CDR3 runs 15 residues. Germline CDR1 is MNHGY and CDR2 is SVAAGI. Trimming left V 4 bases short and J 5 bases short, with 17 bases between. The CDR3 region is CASSSFIGIEETQYF. As DNA, the CDR3 is TGTGCCAGCAGTTCCTTCATCGGGATAGAGGAGACCCAGTACTTC.

The J gene is TRBJ1-2, the V gene TRBV20-1; D is perhaps TRBD1 (6 bases). V gave up 0 bases and J gave up 4 bases, with 21 bases separating them. CDR3 length: 17 residues. From germline, CDR1 is DFQATT and CDR2 SNEGSKA (reference sequence). The DNA of the CDR3 is TGCAGTGCTAGAGATTCGGGAGCAGGGGCCCCCTTCTATGGCTACACCTTC. Amino acids: CSARDSGAGAPFYGYTF.

This clonotype was counted ten times or more. This chain uses TRBV29-1 with TRBJ1-1; 8 nucleotides align to TRBD1. Trimming removed 4 bases from V and 1 base from J; junction bases left unmatched: 2. CDR3 length equals 13 residues. CDR1 is SQVTM, CDR2 ANQGSEA, per germline. In DNA form, the CDR3 reads TGCAGCGTTGGAGGGACAGGGAACACTGAAGCTTTCTTT. It encodes CSVGGTGNTEAFF. Based on the CDR3 plus reference TRBV29-1 and TRBJ1-1, the full variable domain is SAVISQKPSRDICQRGTSLTIQCQVDSQVTMMFWYRQQPGQSLTLIATANQGSEATYESGFVIDKFPISRPNLTFSTLTVSNMSPEDSSIYLCSVGGTGNTEAFFGQGTRLTVV.

This clonotype was found a few times. This CDR3 reads CSVSGTTYDNEQFF. The CDR3 coding sequence is TGCAGCGTTTCCGGGACTACATACGACAATGAGCAGTTCTTC. V and J are TRBV29-1 and TRBJ2-1, with 7 bases fitting TRBD2. This CDR3 contains 14 residues. Germline V gene sequence: CDR1 SQVTM, CDR2 ANQGSEA. Trimming cost V 5 bases and J 5 bases; bases outside gene matches: 9.

This chain links TRBV5-1 with TRBJ2-1, with TRBD2 matching 8 bases. Germline V gene sequence: CDR1 SGHRS, CDR2 YFSETQ. The CDR3 sequence is 15 residues long. V gave up 4 bases and J gave up 3 bases; unmatched junction bases: 6. CDR3 coding DNA: TGCGCCAGCAGCCCGGGACTAGTGGTCTACAATGAGCAGTTCTTC. As protein: CASSPGLVVYNEQFF.

The chain joins TRBV25-1 to TRBJ1-2; 7 nucleotides align to TRBD1. Germline V gene data show CDR1 as MGHDK and CDR2 as SYGVNS. The CDR3 is made up of 17 amino acids. J gave up 6 bases and V 3 bases, and 16 bases lay outside the gene matches. The DNA of the CDR3 is TGTGCCAGCAGTGACAAATATGGGGTGACAGGGTACCATGGCTACACCTTC. Its translation: CASSDKYGVTGYHGYTF.

This clonotype was seen at least ten times. CDR3 protein: CASSLGTSVSYNEQFF. For the CDR3, the DNA is TGTGCCAGCAGTTTAGGGACTAGCGTCTCCTACAATGAGCAGTTCTTC. The chain couples TRBV27 to TRBJ2-1; 10 positions agree with TRBD2. Trimming took 2 bases from V and 0 from J; bases not matched to a gene: 1. The CDR3 has 16 residues. Per germline, CDR1 MNHEY and CDR2 SMNVEV (reference sequence).

This clonotype was observed once. V usage is TRBV27 and J usage is TRBJ2-2, with 11 nucleotides matching TRBD2. CDR1 is MNHEY, CDR2 SMNVEV, per germline (reference sequence). Trimming removed 0 bases from V and 4 bases from J; junction bases left unmatched: 7. The CDR3 is 18 amino acids. This chain's CDR3 is CASSLSLTSGSVTGELFF. CDR3 in DNA: TGTGCCAGCAGTTTATCCTTAACTAGCGGGAGTGTCACCGGGGAGCTGTTTTTT.

There are a few counts of this clonotype. The CDR3 DNA follows: TGTGCCAGCAGTCCCGAGAGCGGGAGTATTGCCCACGAGCAGTACTTC. This sequence encodes CASSPESGSIAHEQYF. The rearrangement joins TRBV3-1 to TRBJ2-7; 8 bases are shared with TRBD2. Germline assignment: CDR1 LGHDT and CDR2 YNNKEL (reference sequence). Trimming cost V 6 bases and J 5 bases; bases outside gene matches: 15. This CDR3 has 16 amino acids.

This clonotype was observed a handful of times. The chain employs TRBV29-1 and TRBJ2-3; D not certain. The germline V gene has CDR1 SQVTM and CDR2 ANQGSEA. With 4 bases removed from V and 1 base from J, the gap between germline ends came to 6 bases. This CDR3 has 12 amino acids. The CDR3, as DNA: TGCAGCGTTGCGATCCGCACAGATACGCAGTATTTT. Residues: CSVAIRTDTQYF.

This sequence joins TRBV7-2 and TRBJ2-5, with TRBD2 matching over 14 bases. Germline V CDR1 and CDR2: SGHTA, FQGNSA. Trimming cost V 1 base and J 5 bases; bases outside gene matches: 3. CDR3 length: 16 amino acids. The CDR3 bases are TGTGCCAGCAGCTTAGGACTAGCGGGAGGGGATGAGACCCAGTACTTC. Protein product: CASSLGLAGGDETQYF.

This clonotype was counted at least ten times. The V gene is TRBV27, the J gene TRBJ1-5; TRBD1 matches 9 bases. Per the germline V gene, CDR1 is MNHEY and CDR2 is SMNVEV (reference sequence). After removal of 5 bases from V and 0 bases from J, the junction contained 5 bases not matched to a gene. The CDR3 spans 16 residues. CDR3 sequence: CASSQDRGDSNQPQHF. In nucleotides, the CDR3 is TGTGCCAGCAGTCAGGACAGGGGCGATAGCAATCAGCCCCAGCATTTT.

The chain carries TRBV3-1 and TRBJ2-1; tentative D call: TRBD2 (6 bases). V was pared by 1 base and J by 3 bases, with 10 bases between. The CDR3 covers 15 residues. From germline, CDR1 is LGHDT and CDR2 YNNKEL (reference sequence). CDR3 DNA sequence: TGTGCCAGCAGCCAAGGACATAGCGGCTACAATGAGCAGTTCTTC. Amino acid sequence: CASSQGHSGYNEQFF.

This clonotype appeared a few times. The chain has TRBV12-3 or TRBV12-4 and TRBJ2-3, with a possible D match to TRBD1 (5 bases). Trimming removed 8 bases from V and 1 base from J, with 10 bases in between. CDR3 length: 13 residues. CDR3 nucleotide sequence: TGTGCCAGCGGGGCAGCTCGCACAGATACGCAGTATTTT. Translation: CASGAARTDTQYF.